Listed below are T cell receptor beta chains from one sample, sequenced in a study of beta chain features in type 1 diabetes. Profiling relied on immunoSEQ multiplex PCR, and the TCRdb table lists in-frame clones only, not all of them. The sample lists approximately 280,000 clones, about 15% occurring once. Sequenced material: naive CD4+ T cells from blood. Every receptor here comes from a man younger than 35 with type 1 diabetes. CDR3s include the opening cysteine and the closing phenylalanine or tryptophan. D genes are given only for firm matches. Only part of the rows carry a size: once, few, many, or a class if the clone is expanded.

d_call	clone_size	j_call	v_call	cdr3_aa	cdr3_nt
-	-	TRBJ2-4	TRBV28	CASSLGGARSDIQYF	TGTGCCAGCAGTTTAGGGGGGGCCCGGTCGGACATTCAGTACTTC
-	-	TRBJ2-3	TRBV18	CASSPTGSSTDTQYF	TGTGCCAGCTCACCAACAGGGTCTAGCACAGATACGCAGTATTTT
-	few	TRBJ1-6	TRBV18	CASSPPSGNSPLHF	TGTGCCAGCTCACCACCCTCAGGCAATTCACCCCTCCACTTT
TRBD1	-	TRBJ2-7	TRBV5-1	CASSNGRSGTGPHEQYF	TGCGCCAGCAGCAACGGACGGTCCGGGACAGGGCCCCACGAGCAGTACTTC
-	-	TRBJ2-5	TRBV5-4	CASNFRRTGQETQYF	TGTGCCAGCAACTTTCGTCGGACGGGACAAGAGACCCAGTACTTC
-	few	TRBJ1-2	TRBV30	CAWNGGIESYYGYTF	TGTGCCTGGAATGGAGGGATAGAATCCTACTATGGCTACACCTTC
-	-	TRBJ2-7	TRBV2	CASKVDRLGYEQYF	TGTGCCAGCAAGGTCGACAGGCTCGGTTACGAGCAGTACTTC
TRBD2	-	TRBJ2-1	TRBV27	CASRPMTSGFYNEQFF	TGTGCCAGCAGACCTATGACTAGCGGATTCTACAATGAGCAGTTCTTC
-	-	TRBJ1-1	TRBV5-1	CASSSGQEAFF	TGCGCCAGCAGCTCAGGACAAGAAGCTTTCTTT
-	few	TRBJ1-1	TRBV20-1	CSEGRNTEAFF	TGCAGTGAGGGGCGGAACACTGAAGCTTTCTTT
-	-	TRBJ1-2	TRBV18	CASSPTRGDYGYTF	TGTGCCAGCTCACCGACGCGAGGAGACTATGGCTACACCTTC
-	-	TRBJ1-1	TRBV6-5	CASSRLATEAFF	TGTGCCAGCAGCCGTTTGGCCACTGAAGCTTTCTTT
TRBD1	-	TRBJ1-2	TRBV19	CASSISGQGGAGYTF	TGTGCCAGTAGTATATCAGGACAGGGGGGAGCTGGCTACACCTTC
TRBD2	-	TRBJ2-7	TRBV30	CAWSRGGYEQYF	TGTGCCTGGAGTCGGGGGGGGTACGAGCAGTACTTC
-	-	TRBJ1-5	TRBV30	CAWSATAYNQPQHF	TGTGCCTGGAGTGCGACAGCGTACAATCAGCCCCAGCATTTT
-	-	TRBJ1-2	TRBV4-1	CASSQVRGGYTF	TGCGCCAGCAGCCAAGTGAGAGGTGGCTACACCTTC
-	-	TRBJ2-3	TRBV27	CASSSEGVTRTDTQYF	TGTGCCAGCAGTTCCGAAGGGGTCACCCGCACAGATACGCAGTATTTT
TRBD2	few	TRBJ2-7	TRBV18	CASSPGTSGSYEQYF	TGTGCCAGCTCACCGGGGACTAGCGGGAGTTACGAGCAGTACTTC
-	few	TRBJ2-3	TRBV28	CASSSPVDTQYF	TGTGCCAGCAGTTCCCCCGTGGATACGCAGTATTTT
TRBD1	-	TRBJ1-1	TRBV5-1	CASSDRQGDGTEAFF	TGCGCCAGCAGCGACCGACAGGGGGATGGCACTGAAGCTTTCTTT
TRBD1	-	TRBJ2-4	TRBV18	CASSRGQRNIQYF	TGTGCCAGCTCACGGGGACAGAGAAACATTCAGTACTTC
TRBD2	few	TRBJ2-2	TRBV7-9	CASSSWTRNTGELFF	TGTGCCAGCAGCTCCTGGACTAGGAACACCGGGGAGCTGTTTTTT
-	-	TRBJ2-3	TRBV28	CASSFGVIGADTQYF	TGTGCCAGCAGTTTCGGGGTGATCGGCGCAGATACGCAGTATTTT
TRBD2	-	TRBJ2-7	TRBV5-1	CASSWTGTSGVYEQYF	TGCGCCAGCAGCTGGACCGGGACTAGCGGGGTTTACGAGCAGTACTTC
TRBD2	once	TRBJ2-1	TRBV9	CASSVVRGLAAAHEQFF	TGTGCCAGCAGCGTAGTCCGAGGACTAGCGGCCGCCCATGAGCAGTTCTTC
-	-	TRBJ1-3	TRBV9	CASSTRGGDRRSGNTIYF	TGTGCCAGCAGCACCAGAGGGGGGGACCGCCGCTCTGGAAACACCATATATTTT
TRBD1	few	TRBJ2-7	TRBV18	CASSPRTGGYEQYF	TGTGCCAGCTCACCAAGGACAGGGGGGTACGAGCAGTACTTC
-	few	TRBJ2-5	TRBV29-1	CSVHGYETQYF	TGCAGCGTTCACGGTTACGAGACCCAGTACTTC
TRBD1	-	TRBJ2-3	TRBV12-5	CASGSGTGGTDTQYF	TGTGCTAGTGGTTCCGGGACAGGGGGCACAGATACGCAGTATTTT
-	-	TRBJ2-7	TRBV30	CAWSVTGYEQYF	TGTGCCTGGAGTGTTACAGGTTACGAGCAGTACTTC
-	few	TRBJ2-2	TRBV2	CASSQEPASSTGELFF	TGTGCCAGCAGTCAGGAACCTGCCTCGAGCACCGGGGAGCTGTTTTTT
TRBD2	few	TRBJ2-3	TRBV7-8	CASSFRLAGVLITDTQYF	TGTGCCAGCAGCTTTCGACTAGCGGGAGTGTTGATCACAGATACGCAGTATTTT
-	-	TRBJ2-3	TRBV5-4	CASSLIVVDTQYF	TGTGCCAGCAGCTTAATTGTCGTAGATACGCAGTATTTT
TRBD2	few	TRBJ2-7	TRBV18	CASSLSGTSGDYEQYF	TGTGCCAGCTCACTTTCGGGGACTAGCGGGGACTACGAGCAGTACTTC
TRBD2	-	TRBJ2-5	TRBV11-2	CASSPGLAGQETQYF	TGTGCCAGCAGCCCAGGACTAGCGGGGCAAGAGACCCAGTACTTC
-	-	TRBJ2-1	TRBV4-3	CASSQEWLSNEQFF	TGCGCCAGCAGCCAAGAATGGCTTTCGAATGAGCAGTTCTTC
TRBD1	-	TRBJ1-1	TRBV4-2	CASSQLTGPLTEAFF	TGTGCCAGCAGCCAGTTGACAGGGCCGCTCACTGAAGCTTTCTTT
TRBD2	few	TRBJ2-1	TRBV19	CAASRGTRMNEQFF	TGTGCCGCCTCACGCGGGACTAGAATGAATGAGCAGTTCTTC
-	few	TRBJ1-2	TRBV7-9	CASSFEITGYGYTF	TGTGCCAGCAGCTTTGAGATCACAGGCTATGGCTACACCTTC
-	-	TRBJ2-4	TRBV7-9	CASSFQGIQYF	TGTGCCAGCAGCTTCCAGGGGATTCAGTACTTC
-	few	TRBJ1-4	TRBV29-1	CSVVRGWEKLFF	TGCAGCGTTGTCAGGGGTTGGGAAAAACTGTTTTTT
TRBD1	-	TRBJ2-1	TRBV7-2	CASSPGQGVNEQFF	TGTGCCAGCAGCCCCGGACAGGGGGTGAATGAGCAGTTCTTC
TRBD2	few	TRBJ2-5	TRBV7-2	CASTPFLAGVGETQYF	TGTGCCAGCACCCCTTTTCTAGCGGGAGTCGGTGAGACCCAGTACTTC
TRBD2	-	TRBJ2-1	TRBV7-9	CASSVVLSTSGGRTNEQFF	TGTGCCAGCAGCGTGGTGTTGTCGACTAGCGGGGGCCGAACCAATGAGCAGTTCTTC